Included here is one TCR beta chain sequence, with context. This sample is drawn from a study of control samples from healthy donors and cancer patients. Assay: immunoSEQ multiplex PCR; the TCRdb copy retains only in-frame clones and omits some. In the table there are 50,000 to 65,000 clones, approximately 90% of which are singletons. V was cut by 5 bases and J by 8 bases, with 21 bases left in between. This CDR3 is 15 amino acids long. The germline CDR1 and CDR2 sequences are SEHNR and FQNEAQ (reference sequence). The sequenced sample consisted of PBMCs. The sequence derives from a man aged 30-40 years with colorectal cancer. V usage is TRBV7-9 and J usage is TRBJ1-2, with D perhaps TRBD1 (5 bases). CDR3 loop: CASSEEGRQLVGYTF. The CDR3 region has the DNA TGTGCCAGCAGCGAAGAGGGACGGCAACTAGTCGGCTACACCTTC.